Below, 31 T cell receptor beta chains from the same sample are listed, as sequenced in a study of blood T cell repertoires in COVID-19. Data came from immunoSEQ multiplex PCR; TCRdb stores just in-frame clones and leaves some out. Found here are hundreds of thousands of clones, around 85% of them singletons; the top ten hold about 5.1%. The sequencing input was peripheral blood. The source is a man in his fifties with COVID-19, enrolled during active disease.

The chain recombines TRBV6-5 with TRBJ2-7; TRBD2 agrees at 11 bases. Germline assignment: CDR1 MNHEY and CDR2 SVGAGI. The CDR3 spans 15 residues. Losses at the gene ends were 6 bases for V and 1 base for J; bases not matched to a gene: 5. DNA for the CDR3: TGTGCCAGCAGCGTTAGCGGGGGGGCATCCTACGAGCAGTACTTC. Protein product: CASSVSGGASYEQYF.

The chain couples TRBV6-6 to TRBJ1-2; 10 bases map to TRBD1. The CDR3 has 16 residues. J was trimmed by 3 bases and V by 0 bases; bases with no gene match: 4. From germline, CDR1 is MNHNY and CDR2 SVGAGI (reference sequence). The CDR3 protein is CASSYSPDRGDYGYTF. DNA for the CDR3: TGTGCCAGCAGTTACTCCCCGGACAGGGGGGACTATGGCTACACCTTC.

The chain carries TRBV4-3 and TRBJ1-1; possibly TRBD1 for D (5 bases). The CDR3 has 13 amino acids. Germline-derived CDR1 and CDR2 are LGHNA and YSLEER. V gave up 4 bases and J gave up 4 bases, with 10 bases separating them. The CDR3 nucleotides are TGCGCCAGCAGCCGAGAGGGGCTCACTGAAGCTTTCTTT. It specifies CASSREGLTEAFF.

The chain joins TRBV23-1 to TRBJ2-1; a weak D match, TRBD2 (5 bases). TRBV23-1 is annotated as an ORF whose role is uncertain. Trimming pared 4 bases from V and 5 bases from J, leaving 15 bases between. The CDR3 is made up of 15 amino acids. The CDR3 reads CASSPRVRDHNEQFF. DNA of the CDR3: TGCGCCAGCAGTCCCCGTGTTCGGGATCACAATGAGCAGTTCTTC.

The chain is built from TRBV5-1 and TRBJ2-3, with 10 nucleotides matching TRBD1. Trimming removed 3 bases from V and 6 bases from J; junction bases left unmatched: 7. The CDR3 is made up of 15 amino acids. Per germline, CDR1 SGHRS and CDR2 YFSETQ. CDR3: CASSSTGGQVDTQYF. The DNA of the CDR3 is TGCGCCAGCAGCTCGACAGGGGGCCAAGTGGATACGCAGTATTTT. Together with reference TRBV5-1 and TRBJ2-3, the CDR3 gives the full variable domain: KAGVTQTPRYLIKTRGQQVTLSCSPISGHRSVSWYQQTPGQGLQFLFEYFSETQRNKGNFPGRFSGRQFSNSRSEMNVSTLELGDSALYLCASSSTGGQVDTQYFGPGTRLTVL.

This clone appeared a few times. The V call is TRBV30, the J call TRBJ1-6, with D unclear. CDR1 is GTSNPN, CDR2 SVGIG, per germline (reference sequence). V was trimmed by 4 bases and J by 1 base, leaving 2 bases between them. The CDR3 spans 12 residues. The CDR3 DNA reads TGTGCCTGGACGTCCTATAATTCACCCCTCCACTTT. Protein product: CAWTSYNSPLHF.

CDR3 protein: CASSTNSGNEQFF. The CDR3 DNA reads as TGTGCCAGCAGCACAAATTCAGGCAATGAGCAGTTCTTC. The V gene is TRBV9, the J gene TRBJ2-1; D is unresolved. The germline V and J ends were trimmed by 4 bases and 6 bases, with 11 bases remaining between them. The CDR3 contains 13 residues. CDR1 SGDLS and CDR2 YYNGEE come from the germline V gene.

The chain is built from TRBV27 and TRBJ1-4; D not resolved. Germline-derived CDR1 and CDR2 are MNHEY and SMNVEV (reference sequence). Trimming took off 5 bases at V and 4 bases at J, with 11 bases between the two ends. CDR3 size: 14 residues. The CDR3 DNA sequence: TGTGCCAGCAGTCGCGGGTCCCGTAATGAAAAACTGTTTTTT. Encoded protein: CASSRGSRNEKLFF.

V usage is TRBV19 and J usage is TRBJ1-4; 8 bases are a match to TRBD1. Germline V lookup: CDR1 LNHDA, CDR2 SQIVND (reference sequence). The CDR3 spans 15 residues. With 5 bases clipped from V and 1 base from J, the junction kept 3 bases outside the gene matches. CDR3 amino acids: CASSRTGGTNEKLFF. DNA of the CDR3: TGTGCCAGTAGTCGCACAGGGGGAACTAATGAAAAACTGTTTTTT.

The gene calls are TRBV7-3 and TRBJ2-5; 14 bases fit TRBD2. The V gene's germline CDR1 is SGHTA and CDR2 FQGTGA. CDR3 size: 16 residues. V lost 8 bases to trimming and J lost 4 bases; unmatched junction nucleotides: 9. Here the CDR3 reads CASPSPTSGGAETQYF. The CDR3 DNA reads as TGTGCCAGCCCTTCTCCGACTAGCGGGGGGGCAGAGACCCAGTACTTC.

In nucleotides, the CDR3 is TGTGCCAGCAGCTCGCTAGCGGGGGGGCCCAATGAGCAGTTCTTC. The encoded protein is CASSSLAGGPNEQFF. The rearrangement links TRBV5-4 to TRBJ2-1, with 12 bases matching TRBD2. This CDR3 contains 15 residues. The V and J ends lost 3 bases and 6 bases, in that order; junction bases with no gene match: 4. CDR1 is SGHNT, CDR2 YYREEE, per germline (reference sequence).

This clone showed up many times. V is TRBV30 and J is TRBJ2-7, with 7 bases matching TRBD2. The germline CDR1 and CDR2 sequences are GTSNPN and SVGIG (reference sequence). CDR3 length: 13 residues. The trim removed 0 bases at V and 4 bases at J, leaving 3 bases unmatched. The CDR3 DNA reads as TGTGCCTGGAGTGTACGGCGGGGGTACGAGCAGTACTTC. Protein product: CAWSVRRGYEQYF.

In its sample, this clone was seen once. The J gene is TRBJ1-4, the V gene TRBV9; TRBD1 aligns across 7 bases. The junction had 1 base not matched to a gene; V was cut back by 2 bases and J by 3 bases. The CDR3 has 14 amino acids. The germline gives CDR1 SGDLS, CDR2 YYNGEE. Here the CDR3 reads CASSVDRANEKLFF. Written as DNA, the CDR3 is TGTGCCAGCAGCGTCGACAGGGCTAATGAAAAACTGTTTTTT.

The CDR3 protein is CASRPGQGFGEQFF. The CDR3 DNA reads TGTGCCAGCAGGCCGGGACAGGGGTTCGGTGAGCAGTTCTTC. J is TRBJ2-1 and V is TRBV2; 10 bases fit TRBD1. V lost 6 bases, J lost 9 bases, and 8 bases stayed unmatched. The CDR3 has 14 residues. Per the germline V gene, CDR1 is SNHLY and CDR2 is FYNNEI.

This chain uses TRBV7-2 with TRBJ2-2, with TRBD2 identical over 10 bases. The CDR3 is 16 amino acids. V shed 6 bases, J shed 3 bases, and the junction held 7 bases outside the gene matches. Germline CDR1 SGHTA, CDR2 FQGNSA. This CDR3 reads CASSSLAGQDTGELFF. The CDR3 coding sequence is TGTGCCAGCAGTTCACTAGCGGGGCAGGACACCGGGGAGCTGTTTTTT.

The chain is built from TRBV5-1 and TRBJ2-7; D call uncertain. CDR1 SGHRS and CDR2 YFSETQ come from the germline V gene. The V end was cut by 5 bases, the J end by 6 bases, with 12 bases between. CDR3 size: 12 residues. CDR3 nucleotides: TGCGCCAGCAGAACCTCAAGCTCCGAGCAGTACTTC. This sequence encodes CASRTSSSEQYF.

Written as DNA, the CDR3 is TGTGCCATCAGTTTCAGTGGGACTAGGACCGGGGAGCTGTTTTTT. It translates to CAISFSGTRTGELFF. The rearrangement links TRBV10-3 to TRBJ2-2, with 8 bases fitting TRBD2. The trim removed 5 bases at V and 5 bases at J, leaving 7 bases unmatched. Germline CDR1 ENHRY, CDR2 SYGVKD. The CDR3 consists of 15 residues.

This chain links TRBV3-1 (or the pseudogene TRBV3-2) with TRBJ1-1, with D possibly being TRBD1 (5 bases). The CDR3 is 13 residues long. CDR1 is LGHDT, CDR2 YNNKEL, per germline (reference sequence). The V gene lost 4 bases and the J gene lost 11 bases, with 17 bases spanning the gap. The CDR3 here is CASSPLRAGHAFF. The CDR3 bases are TGTGCCAGCAGCCCCCTCCGGGCAGGGCACGCTTTCTTT.

This sequence joins TRBV3-1 (or the pseudogene TRBV3-2) and TRBJ2-2; 12 bases agree with TRBD2. Germline CDR1 LGHDT, CDR2 YNNKEL (reference sequence). This CDR3 spans 19 amino acids. The V and J ends lost 0 bases and 5 bases, in that order; junction bases with no gene match: 10. CDR3 sequence reads: CASSQDLASGGAPTGELFF. DNA for the CDR3: TGTGCCAGCAGCCAAGATCTGGCTAGCGGGGGGGCCCCAACCGGGGAGCTGTTTTTT.

CDR3 residues: CASSLGGNEQFF. Here the CDR3 DNA reads TGCGCCAGCAGCCTAGGGGGAAATGAGCAGTTCTTC. The chain combines TRBV4-1 with TRBJ2-1; tentative D call: TRBD1 (6 bases). The V and J ends lost 4 bases and 7 bases respectively, with 8 bases between them. CDR1 MGHRA and CDR2 YSYEKL come from the germline V gene. This CDR3 contains 12 residues.

The rearrangement joins TRBV7-9 to TRBJ2-2, with 7 bases that match TRBD2. The V and J ends lost 2 bases and 6 bases, in that order; junction bases with no gene match: 3. This CDR3 contains 14 residues. Germline CDR1 reads SEHNR; CDR2 reads FQNEAQ (reference sequence). The CDR3 loop is CASSLLGGAGELFF. The CDR3 DNA follows: TGTGCCAGCAGCTTACTGGGAGGGGCCGGGGAGCTGTTTTTT.

The V and J genes are TRBV7-6 and TRBJ1-2; 9 positions match TRBD1. CDR1 is SGHVS, CDR2 FNYEAQ, per germline. The CDR3 length is 17 residues. Trimming cost V 0 bases and J 1 base; bases outside gene matches: 6. CDR3 residues: CASSLASGTGINYGYTF. CDR3 DNA sequence: TGTGCCAGCAGCTTAGCGTCTGGGACAGGGATTAACTATGGCTACACCTTC.

The chain joins TRBV9 to TRBJ2-7; TRBD2 aligns across 13 bases. With V trimmed by 3 bases and J by 6 bases, 9 bases remained unmatched. This CDR3 region has 16 residues. Per germline, CDR1 SGDLS and CDR2 YYNGEE. The DNA for the CDR3 is TGTGCCAGCAGCGGACGGACTAGCGGGGGATCAGGCGAGCAGTACTTC. It codes for CASSGRTSGGSGEQYF.

This clone occurred once. The chain links TRBV6-2 or TRBV6-3 to TRBJ1-4; tentative D call: TRBD1 (6 bases). The CDR3 loop spans 15 amino acids. Germline CDR1 and CDR2: MNHEY and SVGEGT. V lost 2 bases, J lost 6 bases, and 13 bases lay in between. CDR3 loop: CASSYPRGADEKLFF. CDR3 in DNA: TGTGCCAGCAGTTACCCTCGGGGGGCAGATGAAAAACTGTTTTTT.

This chain links TRBV5-4 with TRBJ2-5; D uncertain. The V end lost 2 bases, the J end lost 5 bases, and 4 bases lay between the germline ends. Germline CDR1 reads SGHNT; CDR2 reads YYREEE (reference sequence). This CDR3 contains 11 residues. DNA for the CDR3: TGTGCCAGCAGCTTACGGGAGACCCAGTACTTC. Amino acids: CASSLRETQYF. Full variable domain (outside the CDR3, taken from reference TRBV5-4 and TRBJ2-5): ETGVTQSPTHLIKTRGQQVTLRCSSQSGHNTVSWYQQALGQGPQFIFQYYREEENGRGNFPPRFSGLQFPNYSSELNVNALELDDSALYLCASSLRETQYFGPGTRLLVL.

The chain employs TRBV6-6 and TRBJ1-5; no clear D gene. V was shortened by 5 bases and J by 7 bases, with 9 bases between the two germline ends. CDR1 is MNHNY and CDR2 is SVGAGI in the germline V gene (reference sequence). CDR3 length: 12 amino acids. In DNA form, the CDR3 reads TGTGCCAGCAGTCACGACATGCAGCCCCAGCATTTT. The encoded protein is CASSHDMQPQHF.

The chain joins TRBV7-8 to TRBJ2-1; D may be TRBD1 (5 bases). The CDR3 has 14 amino acids. V lost 3 bases, J lost 6 bases, and 12 bases lay in between. Germline CDR1 and CDR2: SGHVS and FQNEAQ. The CDR3: CASSFGQGVNEQFF. CDR3 bases: TGTGCCAGCAGCTTTGGTCAGGGTGTCAATGAGCAGTTCTTC.

This chain connects TRBV7-2 to TRBJ2-1, with a possible D match to TRBD2 (5 bases). With 5 bases removed from V and 5 bases from J, the gap between germline ends came to 13 bases. Germline V CDR1 and CDR2: SGHTA, FQGNSA. This CDR3 has 14 residues. The CDR3 sequence is CASSVTGVHNEQFF. The CDR3 DNA reads TGTGCCAGCAGCGTCACCGGGGTCCACAATGAGCAGTTCTTC.

The chain uses TRBV7-2 and TRBJ1-2, with D tentatively TRBD1 (5 bases). The CDR3 consists of 15 residues. Trimming left V 1 base short and J 4 bases short, with 13 bases between. Germline CDR1 reads SGHTA; CDR2 reads FQGNSA. Here the CDR3 reads CASSLVTGEAYGYTF. For the CDR3, the DNA is TGTGCCAGCAGCTTAGTTACGGGGGAAGCCTATGGCTACACCTTC.

J is TRBJ2-5 and V is TRBV9; 13 bases are a match to TRBD2. The CDR3 contains 15 residues. The V gene end was trimmed by 7 bases and the J gene end by 1 base; junction bases not matched to a gene: 4. The germline CDR1 and CDR2 sequences are SGDLS and YYNGEE. The CDR3 is CASGLAGAPQETQYF. The CDR3 DNA reads as TGTGCCAGCGGACTAGCGGGAGCGCCCCAAGAGACCCAGTACTTC.

This rearrangement joins TRBV19 to TRBJ2-1; D is unclear. The germline V gene encodes CDR1 LNHDA and CDR2 SQIVND (reference sequence). The CDR3 loop spans 14 amino acids. V shed 0 bases and J shed 4 bases, with 7 bases lying between them. CDR3 amino acids: CASSIDQEYNEQFF. CDR3 in DNA: TGTGCCAGTAGTATAGATCAGGAATACAATGAGCAGTTCTTC.